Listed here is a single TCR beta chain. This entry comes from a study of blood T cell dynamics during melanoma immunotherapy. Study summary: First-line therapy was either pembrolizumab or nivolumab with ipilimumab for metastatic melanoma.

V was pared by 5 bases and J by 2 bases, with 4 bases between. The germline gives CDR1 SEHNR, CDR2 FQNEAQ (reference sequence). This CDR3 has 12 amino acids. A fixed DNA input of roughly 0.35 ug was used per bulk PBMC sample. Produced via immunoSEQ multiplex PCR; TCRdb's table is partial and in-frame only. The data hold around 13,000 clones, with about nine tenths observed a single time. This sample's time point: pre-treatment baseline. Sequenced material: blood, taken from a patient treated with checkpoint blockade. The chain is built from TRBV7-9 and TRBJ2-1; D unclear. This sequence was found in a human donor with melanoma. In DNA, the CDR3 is TGTGCCAGCAGCACCGCCTACAATGAGCAGTTCTTC. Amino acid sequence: CASSTAYNEQFF.